Given below is one T cell receptor (beta chain) in context. The data are from a study of control samples from healthy donors and cancer patients. Per the germline V gene, CDR1 is ENHRY and CDR2 is SYGVKD. Deletions cut 4 bases from V and 4 bases from J, with 11 bases between. The CDR3 is made up of 14 amino acids. TCRdb keeps only in-frame clones here, not all; method: immunoSEQ multiplex PCR. In the table there are some 120,000 clones, 88% of which are singletons. V usage is TRBV10-3 and J usage is TRBJ1-3; D gene uncertain. The source is a woman aged 70 to 79 in good health. The source material was blood. CDR3 loop: CAISGSRPGNTIYF. CDR3 nucleotide sequence: TGTGCCATCAGTGGGAGTCGGCCCGGAAACACCATATATTTT.